Sequencing of this T cell receptor beta chain was carried out in a study of blood T cell repertoires in COVID-19. Study summary: Sample material is recorded as cDNA or gDNA derived from T cells, B-cell-depleted T cells, or PBMCs.

This CDR3 spans 16 amino acids. The germline V gene has CDR1 LNHDA and CDR2 SQIVND (reference sequence). Germline trimming cut 2 bases from V and 3 bases from J; bases unmatched to any gene: 5. How the authors handled the data: Reference gene primer amplification gave estimated nucleated cell counts. The assay was immunoSEQ multiplex PCR, and TCRdb's table has in-frame clones only and misses some. The V and J calls and clone size come from that table; D and trimming were worked out from the DNA. In the table there are about 240,000 clones, about four fifths of which are singletons. The chain combines TRBV19 with TRBJ1-5; TRBD1 agrees at 9 bases. This sequence was found in a woman in her 70s with acute or convalescent COVID-19. The sample comprised peripheral blood. CDR3 nucleotides: TGTGCCAGTAGTATAACAGGGGGCCTGGTCAATCAGCCCCAGCATTTT. It yields the protein CASSITGGLVNQPQHF. Together with reference TRBV19 and TRBJ1-5, the CDR3 gives the full variable domain: DGGITQSPKYLFRKEGQNVTLSCEQNLNHDAMYWYRQDPGQGLRLIYYSQIVNDFQKGDIAEGYSVSREKKESFPLTVTSAQKNPTAFYLCASSITGGLVNQPQHFGDGTRLSIL.